The rows below give T cell receptor beta chains drawn from one sample of a study of cytotoxic CD8 clonotypes in ibrutinib-treated CLL. The assay was immunoSEQ multiplex PCR, and TCRdb's table has in-frame clones only and misses some. The table has roughly 97,000 clones, about 78% seen once. The sequencing here drew on PBMCs, taken after 12 months of ibrutinib treatment. Receptor source: a human donor with chronic lymphocytic leukemia. The conserved cysteine and the conserved F or W are not part of the CDR3 here.

V | CDR3
TRBV7-2 | ASSLRPQGLAGAAYEQY
TRBV19 | ASSYSSGEKLF
TRBV11-3 | ASSLVSGAGSYEQY
TRBV5-1 | ASRPGTGAENEKLF
TRBV25-1 | ASSDQGTRAYEQY
TRBV6-1 | ASSGGDDGYT
TRBV6-1 | ASSVGQGYNEKLF
TRBV5-1 | ASSQDIPSTDTQY
TRBV30 | ASYRGFGNTIY
TRBV19 | ASSRQTQETQY
TRBV29-1 | SESRLRDRDTDTQY
TRBV7-2 | ASSYTGLAGGGDQETQY
TRBV6-4 | ASSARTADNYGYT
TRBV2 | ASSNDPWEGQPQH
TRBV7-3 | ASSLRRPGQGFPLGGFNTEAF
TRBV28 | ASSSRLAGYNEQF